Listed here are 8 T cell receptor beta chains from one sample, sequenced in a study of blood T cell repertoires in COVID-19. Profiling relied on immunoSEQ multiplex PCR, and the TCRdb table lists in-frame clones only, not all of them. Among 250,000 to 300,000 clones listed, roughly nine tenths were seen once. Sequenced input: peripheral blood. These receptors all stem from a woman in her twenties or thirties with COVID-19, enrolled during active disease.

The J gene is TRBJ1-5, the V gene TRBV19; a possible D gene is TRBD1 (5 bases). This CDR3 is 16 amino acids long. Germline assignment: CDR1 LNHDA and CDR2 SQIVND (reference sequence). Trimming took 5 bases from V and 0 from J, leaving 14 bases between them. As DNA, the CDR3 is TGTGCCAGTAGTCCGTCCCAGGGTTATAGCAATCAGCCCCAGCATTTT. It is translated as CASSPSQGYSNQPQHF.

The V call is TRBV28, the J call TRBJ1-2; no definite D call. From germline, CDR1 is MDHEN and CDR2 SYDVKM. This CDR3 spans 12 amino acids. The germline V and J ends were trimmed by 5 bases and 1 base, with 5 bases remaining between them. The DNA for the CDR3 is TGTGCCAGCAGTCCCTTTAACTATGGCTACACCTTC. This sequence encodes CASSPFNYGYTF.

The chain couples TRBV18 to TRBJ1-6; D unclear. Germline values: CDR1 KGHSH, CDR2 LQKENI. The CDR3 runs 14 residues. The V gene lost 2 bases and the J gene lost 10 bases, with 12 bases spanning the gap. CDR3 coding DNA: TGTGCCAGCTCACCAGGAGTGGAAGGCTCACCCCTCCACTTT. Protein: CASSPGVEGSPLHF.

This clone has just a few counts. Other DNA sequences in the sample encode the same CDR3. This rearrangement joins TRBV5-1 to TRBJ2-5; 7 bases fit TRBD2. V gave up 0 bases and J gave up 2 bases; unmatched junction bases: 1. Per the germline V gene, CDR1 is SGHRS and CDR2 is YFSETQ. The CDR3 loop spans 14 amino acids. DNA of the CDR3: TGCGCCAGCAGCTTGGTGGGGGGGCAAGAGACCCAGTACTTC. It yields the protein CASSLVGGQETQYF.

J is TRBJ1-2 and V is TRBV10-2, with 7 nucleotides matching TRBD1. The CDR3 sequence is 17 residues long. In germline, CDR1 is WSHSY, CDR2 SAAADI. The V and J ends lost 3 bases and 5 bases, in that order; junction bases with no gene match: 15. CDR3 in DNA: TGCGCCAGCAGTGAAGAACAGGGGATTTTTGGCTTGTATGGCTACACCTTC. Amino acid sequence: CASSEEQGIFGLYGYTF.

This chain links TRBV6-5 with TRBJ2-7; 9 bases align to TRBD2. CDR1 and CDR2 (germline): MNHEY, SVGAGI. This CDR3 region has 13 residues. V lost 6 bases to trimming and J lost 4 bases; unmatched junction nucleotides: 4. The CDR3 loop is CASRASGAYEQYF. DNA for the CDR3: TGTGCCAGCAGGGCTAGCGGGGCATACGAGCAGTACTTC.

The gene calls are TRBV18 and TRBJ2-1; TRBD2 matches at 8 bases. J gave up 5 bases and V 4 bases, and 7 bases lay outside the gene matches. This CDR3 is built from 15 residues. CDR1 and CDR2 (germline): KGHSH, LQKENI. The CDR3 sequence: CASSLNRGGNNEQFF. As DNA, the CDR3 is TGTGCCAGCTCACTGAATCGGGGGGGGAACAATGAGCAGTTCTTC.

As DNA, the CDR3 is TGTGCCAGCAGTGTGCGGATGAACACTGAAGCTTTCTTT. This gives the protein CASSVRMNTEAFF. The chain combines TRBV2 with TRBJ1-1; D is undetermined. Germline lookup yields CDR1 SNHLY and CDR2 FYNNEI. This CDR3 has 13 residues. Trimming removed 4 bases at V and 0 bases at J, with 6 bases between.